Here is one TCR beta chain with its context. The antigen is unknown. This specimen comes from a study of cytomegalovirus exposure and HLA in healthy donors. Study details: The study placed about 86% of its roughly 430 genotyped donors in the Caucasian-associated ancestry cluster. Notes on the study in general: A previous analysis found most TCR beta V segments productive roughly 87% or roughly 30% of the time. Researchers counted around 170 TCR beta chains as cytomegalovirus-associated.

Trimming at V came to 4 bases and at J to 6 bases, leaving 7 bases not matched to a gene. The germline V gene has CDR1 LGHNA and CDR2 YNFKEQ. The CDR3 has 16 amino acids. The primer mix had 60 Vbeta and 13 Jbeta primers. Repertoires were generated with immunoSEQ multiplex PCR, while TCRdb's copy carries only in-frame clones and drops some. The repertoire holds some 120,000 clones, approximately 85% seen once, with approximately 6.7% in the top ten. The sequenced sample was PBMCs. This clonotype was sampled from a woman in her 30s in good health and CMV-seropositive. The chain has TRBV4-2 and TRBJ2-3, with 13 nucleotides matching TRBD2. This CDR3 reads CASSLGLAGDGDTQYF. CDR3 in DNA: TGTGCCAGCAGCCTAGGACTAGCGGGAGATGGGGATACGCAGTATTTT.